The text below deals with one T cell receptor beta chain. This sample is part of a study of cytomegalovirus exposure and HLA in healthy donors. CDR1 is SGHNT and CDR2 is YENEEA in the germline V gene. The V segment lost 0 bases and the J segment 4 bases; nucleotides outside the gene matches: 7. The CDR3 loop spans 16 amino acids. Use of 60 Vbeta and 13 Jbeta primers characterized the PCR. Profiled with immunoSEQ multiplex PCR; TCRdb holds only in-frame clones, not every one. Seen here are about 140,000 clones, approximately 72% observed once, and the top ten hold roughly 6%. The sequencing sample was made of PBMCs. The gene calls are TRBV11-3 and TRBJ1-2, with 8 bases matching TRBD1. The receptor comes from a woman between 55 and 75 years old in good health and CMV-seronegative. CDR3 nucleotide sequence: TGTGCCAGCAGCTTAGATAGGACAGGGTGGTGCTATGGCTACACCTTC. Translated, it gives CASSLDRTGWCYGYTF.